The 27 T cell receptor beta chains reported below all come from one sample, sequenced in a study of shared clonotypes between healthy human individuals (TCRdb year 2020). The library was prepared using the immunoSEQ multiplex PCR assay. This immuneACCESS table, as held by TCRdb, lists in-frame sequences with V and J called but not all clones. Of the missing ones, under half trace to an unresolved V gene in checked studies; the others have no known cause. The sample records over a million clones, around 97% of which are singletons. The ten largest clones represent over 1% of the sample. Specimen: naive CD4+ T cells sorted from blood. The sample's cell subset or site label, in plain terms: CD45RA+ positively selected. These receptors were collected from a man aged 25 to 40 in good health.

Written as DNA, the CDR3 is TGTGCCAGCAGTTATCTTCCCAGTAGCACTGAAGCTTTCTTT. This translates into CASSYLPSSTEAFF. The J gene is TRBJ1-1, the V gene TRBV6-5; D is unclear. The germline V gene encodes CDR1 MNHEY and CDR2 SVGAGI. The ends were cut back, 3 bases at V and 4 bases at J, with 12 bases in the middle. This CDR3 contains 14 residues.

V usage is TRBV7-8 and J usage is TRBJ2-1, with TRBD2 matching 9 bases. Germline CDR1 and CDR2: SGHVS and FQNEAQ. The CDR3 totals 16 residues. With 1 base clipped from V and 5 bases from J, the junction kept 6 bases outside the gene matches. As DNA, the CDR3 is TGTGCCAGCAGCTTAGTCCCCCTAGCGGGGAACAATGAGCAGTTCTTC. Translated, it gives CASSLVPLAGNNEQFF.

CDR3 in DNA: TGTGCCAGCAGTTTACCCCAGCCGTCGGGCAATCAGCCCCAGCATTTT. It is translated as CASSLPQPSGNQPQHF. V gene TRBV28 combines with J gene TRBJ1-5; no clear D gene. The CDR3 is 16 amino acids. Trimming cost V 2 bases and J 2 bases, with 13 bases left between them. Germline loops: CDR1 MDHEN, CDR2 SYDVKM.

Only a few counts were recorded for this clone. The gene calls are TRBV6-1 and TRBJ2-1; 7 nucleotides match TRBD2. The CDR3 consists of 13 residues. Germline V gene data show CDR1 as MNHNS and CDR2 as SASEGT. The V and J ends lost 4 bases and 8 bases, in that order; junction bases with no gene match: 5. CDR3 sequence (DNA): TGTGCCAGCAGTGGGCACGCGGGGGATGAGCAGTTCTTC. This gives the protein CASSGHAGDEQFF.

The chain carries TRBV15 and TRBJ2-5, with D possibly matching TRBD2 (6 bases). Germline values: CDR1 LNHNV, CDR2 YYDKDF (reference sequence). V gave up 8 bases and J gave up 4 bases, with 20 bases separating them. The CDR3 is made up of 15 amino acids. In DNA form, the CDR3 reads TGTGCCACCCGTCCCGGGAGCAATCTGGTAGAGACCCAGTACTTC. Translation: CATRPGSNLVETQYF.

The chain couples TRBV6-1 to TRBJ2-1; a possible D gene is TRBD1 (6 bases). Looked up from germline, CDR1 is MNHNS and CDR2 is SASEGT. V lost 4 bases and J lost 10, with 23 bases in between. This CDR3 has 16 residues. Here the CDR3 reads CASSGLWGRVRDEQFF. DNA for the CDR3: TGTGCCAGCAGTGGACTGTGGGGGCGGGTACGGGACGAGCAGTTCTTC.

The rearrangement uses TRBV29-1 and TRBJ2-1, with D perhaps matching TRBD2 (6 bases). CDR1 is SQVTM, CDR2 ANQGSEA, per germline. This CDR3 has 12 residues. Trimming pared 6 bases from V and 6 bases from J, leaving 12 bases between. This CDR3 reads CSVDGTANEQFF. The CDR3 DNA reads TGCAGCGTGGACGGGACTGCCAATGAGCAGTTCTTC.

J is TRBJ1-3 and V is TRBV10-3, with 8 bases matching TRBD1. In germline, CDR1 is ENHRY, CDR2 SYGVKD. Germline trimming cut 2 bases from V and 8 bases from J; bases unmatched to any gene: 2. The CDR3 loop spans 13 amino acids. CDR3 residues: CAISEGQGDTIYF. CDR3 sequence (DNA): TGTGCCATCAGTGAGGGACAGGGTGACACCATATATTTT.

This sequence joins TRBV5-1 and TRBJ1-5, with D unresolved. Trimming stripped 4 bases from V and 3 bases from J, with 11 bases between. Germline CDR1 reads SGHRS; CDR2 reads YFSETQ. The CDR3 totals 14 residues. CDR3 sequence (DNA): TGCGCCAGCAGCACAGACGGAAACAATCAGCCCCAGCATTTT. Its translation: CASSTDGNNQPQHF. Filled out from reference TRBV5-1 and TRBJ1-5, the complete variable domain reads KAGVTQTPRYLIKTRGQQVTLSCSPISGHRSVSWYQQTPGQGLQFLFEYFSETQRNKGNFPGRFSGRQFSNSRSEMNVSTLELGDSALYLCASSTDGNNQPQHFGDGTRLSIL.

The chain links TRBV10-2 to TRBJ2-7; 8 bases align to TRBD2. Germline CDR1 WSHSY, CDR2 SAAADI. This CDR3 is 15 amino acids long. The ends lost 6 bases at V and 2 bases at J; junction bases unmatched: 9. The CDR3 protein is CASSQGLALAYEQYF. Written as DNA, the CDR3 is TGCGCCAGCAGCCAAGGACTAGCACTGGCCTACGAGCAGTACTTC.

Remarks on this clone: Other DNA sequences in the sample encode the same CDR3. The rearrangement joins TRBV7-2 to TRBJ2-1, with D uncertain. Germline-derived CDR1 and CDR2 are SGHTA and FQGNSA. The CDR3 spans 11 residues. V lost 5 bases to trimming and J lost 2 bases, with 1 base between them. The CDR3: CASSPYNEQFF. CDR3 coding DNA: TGTGCCAGCAGCCCCTACAATGAGCAGTTCTTC.

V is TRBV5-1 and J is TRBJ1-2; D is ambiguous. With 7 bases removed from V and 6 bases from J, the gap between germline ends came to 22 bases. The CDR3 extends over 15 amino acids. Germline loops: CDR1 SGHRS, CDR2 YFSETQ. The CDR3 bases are TGCGCCAGCCTCGCAGATCTGATGAATCCCAATGGCTACACCTTC. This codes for CASLADLMNPNGYTF.

CDR3 coding DNA: TGCGCCAGCAGCCCTCCCCGCCCTCCTACCCATAGCAATCAGCCCCAGCATTTT. As protein: CASSPPRPPTHSNQPQHF. This chain uses TRBV4-1 with TRBJ1-5; no firm D call. In germline, CDR1 is MGHRA, CDR2 YSYEKL. Trimming shortened V by 4 bases and J by 0 bases, and 19 bases separated the two germline ends. This CDR3 has 18 amino acids.

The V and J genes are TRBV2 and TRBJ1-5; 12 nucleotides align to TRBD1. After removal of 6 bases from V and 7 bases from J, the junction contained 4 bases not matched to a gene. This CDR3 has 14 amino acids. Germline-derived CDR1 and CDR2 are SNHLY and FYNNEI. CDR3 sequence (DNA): TGTGCCAGCAGCGGGACAGGGGGCAGCCAGCCCCAGCATTTT. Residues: CASSGTGGSQPQHF.

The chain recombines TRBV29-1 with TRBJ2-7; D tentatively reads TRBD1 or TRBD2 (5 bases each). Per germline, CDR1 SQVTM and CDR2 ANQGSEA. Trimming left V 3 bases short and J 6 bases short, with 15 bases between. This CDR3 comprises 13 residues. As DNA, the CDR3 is TGCAGCGTTGATCGGGGCAAACGCGGCGAGCAGTACTTC. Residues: CSVDRGKRGEQYF.

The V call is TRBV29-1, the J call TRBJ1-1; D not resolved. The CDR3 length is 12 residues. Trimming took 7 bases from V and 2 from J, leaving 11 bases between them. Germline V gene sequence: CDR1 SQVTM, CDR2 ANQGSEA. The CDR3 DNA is TGCAGCGGTGGTAAAGAAAACACTGAAGCTTTCTTT. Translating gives CSGGKENTEAFF.

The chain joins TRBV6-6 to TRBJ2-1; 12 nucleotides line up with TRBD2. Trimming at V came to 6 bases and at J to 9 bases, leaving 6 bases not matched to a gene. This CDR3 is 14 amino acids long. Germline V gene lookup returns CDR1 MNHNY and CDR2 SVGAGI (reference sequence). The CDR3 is CASRLAGGKGEQFF. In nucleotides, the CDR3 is TGTGCCAGCAGGCTAGCGGGAGGGAAGGGTGAGCAGTTCTTC.

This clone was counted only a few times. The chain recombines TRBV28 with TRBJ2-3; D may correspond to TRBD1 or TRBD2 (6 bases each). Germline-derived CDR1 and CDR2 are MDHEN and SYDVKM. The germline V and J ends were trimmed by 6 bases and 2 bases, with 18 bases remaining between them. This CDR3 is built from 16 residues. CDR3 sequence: CASSPPGARITDTQYF. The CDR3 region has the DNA TGTGCCAGCAGCCCTCCGGGGGCGCGAATCACAGATACGCAGTATTTT.

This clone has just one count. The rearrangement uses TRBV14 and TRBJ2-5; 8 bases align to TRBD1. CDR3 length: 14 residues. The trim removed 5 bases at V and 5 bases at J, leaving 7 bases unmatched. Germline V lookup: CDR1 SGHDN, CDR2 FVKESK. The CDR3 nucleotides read TGTGCCAGCAGCTCCCAGGGGGCGCGGGAGACCCAGTACTTC. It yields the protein CASSSQGARETQYF.

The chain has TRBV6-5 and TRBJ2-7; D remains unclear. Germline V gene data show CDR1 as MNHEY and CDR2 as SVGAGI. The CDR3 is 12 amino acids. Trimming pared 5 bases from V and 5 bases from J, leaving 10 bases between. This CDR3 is CASSAGSNEQYF. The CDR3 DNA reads TGTGCCAGCAGTGCCGGGTCGAACGAGCAGTACTTC.

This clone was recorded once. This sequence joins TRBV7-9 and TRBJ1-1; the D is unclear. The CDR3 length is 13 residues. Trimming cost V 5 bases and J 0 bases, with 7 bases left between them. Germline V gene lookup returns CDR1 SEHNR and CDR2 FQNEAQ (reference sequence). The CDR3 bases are TGTGCCAGCAGCATGACGGTGAACACTGAAGCTTTCTTT. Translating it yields CASSMTVNTEAFF. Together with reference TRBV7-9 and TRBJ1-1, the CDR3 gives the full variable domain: DTGVSQNPRHKITKRGQNVTFRCDPISEHNRLYWYRQTLGQGPEFLTYFQNEAQLEKSRLLSDRFSAERPKGSFSTLEIQRTEQGDSAMYLCASSMTVNTEAFFGQGTRLTVV.

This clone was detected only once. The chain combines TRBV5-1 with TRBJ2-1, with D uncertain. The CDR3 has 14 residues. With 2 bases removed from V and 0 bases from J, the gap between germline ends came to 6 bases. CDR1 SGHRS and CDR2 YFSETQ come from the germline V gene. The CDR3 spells CASSFPSSYNEQFF. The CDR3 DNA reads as TGCGCCAGCAGCTTCCCGAGCTCCTACAATGAGCAGTTCTTC.

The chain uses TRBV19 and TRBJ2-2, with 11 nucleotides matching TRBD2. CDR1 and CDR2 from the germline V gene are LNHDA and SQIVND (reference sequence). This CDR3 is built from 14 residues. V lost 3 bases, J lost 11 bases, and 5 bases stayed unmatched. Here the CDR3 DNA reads TGTGCCAGTAGTATTCCCGGGACTAGCGGCGAGCTGTTTTTT. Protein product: CASSIPGTSGELFF. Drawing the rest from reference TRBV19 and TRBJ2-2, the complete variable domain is DGGITQSPKYLFRKEGQNVTLSCEQNLNHDAMYWYRQDPGQGLRLIYYSQIVNDFQKGDIAEGYSVSREKKESFPLTVTSAQKNPTAFYLCASSIPGTSGELFFGEGSRLTVL.

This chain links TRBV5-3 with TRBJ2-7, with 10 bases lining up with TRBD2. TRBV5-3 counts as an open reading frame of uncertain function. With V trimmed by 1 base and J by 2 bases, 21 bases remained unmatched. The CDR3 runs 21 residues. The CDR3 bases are TGTGCCAGAAGCTTGAGACCGCACAGGCCCAAACTAGCGGGACTTCCCTACGAGCAGTACTTC. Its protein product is CARSLRPHRPKLAGLPYEQYF.

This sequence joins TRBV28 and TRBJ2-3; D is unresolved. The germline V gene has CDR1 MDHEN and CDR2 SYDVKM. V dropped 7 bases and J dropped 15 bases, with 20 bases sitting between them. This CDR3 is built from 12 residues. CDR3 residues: CASILRVRLNYF. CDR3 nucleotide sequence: TGTGCCAGCATCCTACGGGTAAGACTGAACTATTTT.

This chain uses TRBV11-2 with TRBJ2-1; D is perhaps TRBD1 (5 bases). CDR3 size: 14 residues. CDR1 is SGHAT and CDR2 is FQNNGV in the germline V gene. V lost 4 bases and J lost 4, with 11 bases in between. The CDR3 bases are TGTGCCAGCAGCTCTGTTGGACATTACAATGAGCAGTTCTTC. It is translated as CASSSVGHYNEQFF.

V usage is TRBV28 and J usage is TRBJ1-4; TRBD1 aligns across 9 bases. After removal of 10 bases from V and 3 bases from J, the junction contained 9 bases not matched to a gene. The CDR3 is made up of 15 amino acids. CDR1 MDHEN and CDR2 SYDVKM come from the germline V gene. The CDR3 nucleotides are TGTGCCACAGGGACAGGGACTCGTCCTAATGAAAAACTGTTTTTT. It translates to CATGTGTRPNEKLFF.